The rows below give T cell receptor beta chains drawn from one sample of a study of low-dose radiotherapy and immunotherapy resistance in tumors. TCRdb processed the reads anew with MiXCR; each CDR3 protein has one entry. Seen here are roughly 46,000 distinct CDR3 sequences, 12% observed once, and the top ten hold approximately 6%. The sequenced sample was PBMCs, obtained before treatment. The receptors here all came from a female donor with ovarian cancer. Both conserved end residues are part of each CDR3. The D gene is left open where the match is weak. Clone size is shown for a subset of rows, as once, few, many or a class of expanded clone.

CDR3 | DNA | J | size | D | V
CASSSGGPGYNEQFF | TGCGCCAGCAGCTCCGGGGGGCCGGGATACAATGAGCAGTTCTTC | TRBJ2-1 | many | . | TRBV5-1
CASSPRGLNYEQFF | TGTGCCAGCTCCCCCAGGGGCCTGAACTATGAGCAGTTCTTC | TRBJ2-1 | many | . | TRBV28
CASSTRTVGNTEAFF | TGTGCCAGCAGTACCCGGACGGTGGGGAACACTGAAGCTTTCTTT | TRBJ1-1 | . | . | TRBV12-3/TRBV12-4
CSASSQGSSPLHF | TGCAGTGCTAGCAGCCAGGGGAGCTCACCCCTCCACTTT | TRBJ1-6 | many | . | TRBV20-1
CAISESIYIGQHNYGYTF | TGTGCCATCAGTGAGTCCATCTATATAGGACAGCATAACTATGGCTACACCTTC | TRBJ1-2 | many | . | TRBV10-3
CASSQDPGYEQYF | TGTGCCAGCAGCCAAGACCCAGGCTACGAGCAGTACTTC | TRBJ2-7 | many | . | TRBV14
CAQRGRKNTEAFF | TGTGCCCAGCGGGGACGGAAGAACACTGAAGCTTTCTTT | TRBJ1-1 | many | . | TRBV3-1
CASSREWGSRETQYF | TGTGCCAGCAGCCGCGAATGGGGAAGCAGAGAGACCCAGTACTTC | TRBJ2-5 | many | . | TRBV4-2
CASWRAGAGEQFF | TGTGCCAGTTGGCGGGCGGGAGCCGGTGAGCAGTTCTTC | TRBJ2-1 | . | TRBD2 | TRBV12-3/TRBV12-4
CASSQDPGQGNTEAFF | TGTGCCAGCAGCCAAGATCCGGGACAGGGGAACACTGAAGCTTTCTTT | TRBJ1-1 | many | TRBD1 | TRBV4-2
CAWSVPGDEQFF | TGTGCCTGGAGTGTACCTGGAGATGAGCAGTTCTTC | TRBJ2-1 | many | . | TRBV30
CASRSVDGLAVLNEQFF | TGTGCCAGCCGGTCGGTCGACGGACTAGCAGTACTCAATGAGCAGTTCTTC | TRBJ2-1 | many | TRBD2 | TRBV6-1
CASSQGVSGNTEAFF | TGCGCCAGCAGCCAAGGGGTCTCGGGGAACACTGAAGCTTTCTTT | TRBJ1-1 | many | . | TRBV4-1
CASSLERNSPLHF | TGTGCCAGCAGCTTGGAGCGGAATTCACCCCTCCACTTT | TRBJ1-6 | . | . | TRBV5-5
CASSLGSGRPTGELFF | TGCGCCAGCAGCTTGGGATCGGGACGACCCACCGGGGAGCTGTTTTTT | TRBJ2-2 | . | . | TRBV5-1
CASSYRTPTGRYGYTF | TGTGCCAGCAGTTACCGGACCCCGACAGGGAGGTATGGCTACACCTTC | TRBJ1-2 | many | TRBD1 | TRBV6-2/TRBV6-3
CASSYSPTSGLDEQFF | TGTGCCAGCAGTTACAGTCCGACTAGCGGGTTGGATGAGCAGTTCTTC | TRBJ2-1 | many | TRBD2 | TRBV6-5
CSVETGGVHGYTF | TGCAGCGTTGAGACAGGGGGCGTCCATGGCTACACCTTC | TRBJ1-2 | many | TRBD1 | TRBV29-1
CASSGQGASYEQYF | TGTGCCAGCAGCGGACAGGGGGCCTCCTACGAGCAGTACTTC | TRBJ2-7 | many | TRBD1 | TRBV28
CASSLDGTGFGQPQHF | TGCGCCAGCAGCTTGGACGGGACAGGGTTCGGTCAGCCCCAGCATTTT | TRBJ1-5 | many | TRBD1 | TRBV5-1
CASSEIAGVTYNEQFF | TGTGCCAGCAGCGAAATAGCGGGAGTGACCTACAATGAGCAGTTCTTC | TRBJ2-1 | few | TRBD2 | TRBV2
CASSLGGASREQYF | TGTGCCAGCAGTTTAGGTGGGGCTTCGAGGGAGCAGTACTTC | TRBJ2-7 | few | . | TRBV12-3/TRBV12-4
CASSELAGGYNEQFF | TGTGCCAGCAGCGAGCTAGCGGGGGGCTACAATGAGCAGTTCTTC | TRBJ2-1 | . | TRBD2 | TRBV9
CASSVGGVGEQFF | TGTGCCAGCAGCGTAGGGGGGGTCGGGGAGCAGTTCTTC | TRBJ2-1 | many | . | TRBV9
CASSFAQGRTEAFF | TGCGCCAGCAGCTTTGCGCAGGGGAGGACTGAAGCTTTCTTT | TRBJ1-1 | many | . | TRBV5-1
CSALAGGLETQYF | TGCAGTGCGCTAGCGGGGGGGCTTGAGACCCAGTACTTC | TRBJ2-5 | many | TRBD2 | TRBV20-1
CASSSHGLAGGISGANVLTF | TGTGCCAGCAGCTCCCATGGACTAGCGGGGGGAATATCTGGGGCCAACGTCCTGACTTTC | TRBJ2-6 | . | TRBD2 | TRBV7-3
CASSLAGQGKSEQYF | TGTGCCAGCAGCTTAGCCGGACAGGGTAAGTCCGAGCAGTACTTC | TRBJ2-7 | many | TRBD1 | TRBV11-1
CASSASGQNTGELFF | TGTGCCAGCAGCGCGTCGGGACAGAACACCGGGGAGCTGTTTTTT | TRBJ2-2 | many | . | TRBV7-8
CASSRFTDTQYF | TGTGCCAGCAGTAGGTTCACAGATACGCAGTATTTT | TRBJ2-3 | many | . | TRBV9
CASSAPYSGEQFF | TGTGCCAGCAGCGCCCCATATAGTGGTGAGCAGTTCTTC | TRBJ2-1 | many | . | TRBV9
CASSQEHRDRVYGYTF | TGTGCCAGCAGCCAAGAACACCGGGACAGGGTTTATGGCTACACCTTC | TRBJ1-2 | . | TRBD1 | TRBV4-2
CASSGGLAGGLLSYNEQFF | TGTGCCAGCAGCGGAGGCCTAGCGGGGGGCTTACTATCCTACAATGAGCAGTTCTTC | TRBJ2-1 | many | TRBD2 | TRBV6-5
CSALGRSSYEQYF | TGCAGTGCTCTGGGACGGAGCTCCTACGAGCAGTACTTC | TRBJ2-7 | many | . | TRBV20-1
CASSPSEGASSYEQYF | TGTGCCAGCAGTCCCTCCGAGGGGGCTAGCTCCTACGAGCAGTACTTC | TRBJ2-7 | many | TRBD1 | TRBV27
CASSPRRPSSYEQYF | TGTGCCAGCAGCCCAAGGAGGCCGAGCTCCTACGAGCAGTACTTC | TRBJ2-7 | many | . | TRBV27
CASSLEGAGETQYF | TGTGCCAGCAGTTTAGAGGGGGCGGGAGAGACCCAGTACTTC | TRBJ2-5 | many | TRBD1 | TRBV12-3/TRBV12-4
CASEGLGGEAFF | TGTGCTAGTGAGGGCCTTGGGGGGGAAGCTTTCTTT | TRBJ1-1 | . | . | TRBV12-5
CASSDTQAYGYTF | TGTGCCAGCAGCGATACTCAGGCTTATGGCTACACCTTC | TRBJ1-2 | many | . | TRBV2
CASSPGGLATDTQYF | TGCGCCAGCAGCCCGGGTGGACTAGCGACGGATACGCAGTATTTT | TRBJ2-3 | medium-sized | TRBD2 | TRBV5-1
CASSFMGGAIYEQYF | TGTGCCAGCAGTTTTATGGGGGGCGCGATCTACGAGCAGTACTTC | TRBJ2-7 | . | . | TRBV28
CASSPWTRNEKLFF | TGTGCCAGCAGCCCCTGGACAAGAAATGAAAAACTGTTTTTT | TRBJ1-4 | many | . | TRBV7-8
CASSYSGQGWSEAFF | TGTGCCAGCAGTTACTCCGGACAGGGATGGTCTGAAGCTTTCTTT | TRBJ1-1 | many | TRBD1 | TRBV6-5
CASSPPSGRGQFF | TGCGCCAGCAGCCCGCCTAGTGGAAGGGGGCAGTTCTTC | TRBJ2-1 | many | . | TRBV4-1
CAISEGTTNEQFF | TGTGCCATCAGTGAGGGAACCACCAATGAGCAGTTCTTC | TRBJ2-1 | many | . | TRBV10-3
CASSQTTGFKETQYF | TGTGCCAGCAGCCAAACGACGGGATTTAAAGAGACCCAGTACTTC | TRBJ2-5 | many | . | TRBV14
CASSLRDRGRTGELFF | TGCGCCAGCAGCTTAAGGGACAGGGGAAGAACCGGGGAGCTGTTTTTT | TRBJ2-2 | many | TRBD1 | TRBV5-1
CASSPYTGTLKREQFF | TGTGCCAGCAGCCCTTACACAGGGACCCTCAAGAGGGAGCAGTTCTTC | TRBJ2-1 | many | . | TRBV3-1
CASSLRESNQPQHF | TGTGCCAGCAGTTTACGTGAAAGCAATCAGCCCCAGCATTTT | TRBJ1-5 | . | . | TRBV12-3/TRBV12-4
CASSLLAGEEQYF | TGTGCCAGCAGCTTATTAGCGGGGGAAGAGCAGTACTTC | TRBJ2-7 | many | TRBD2 | TRBV7-9
CASSRGGDTRELFF | TGTGCCAGCAGCAGAGGGGGGGACACGAGGGAGCTGTTTTTT | TRBJ2-2 | few | . | TRBV11-2
CASSQEWRSPYEQYF | TGTGCCAGCAGCCAAGAATGGAGGTCCCCCTACGAGCAGTACTTC | TRBJ2-7 | many | . | TRBV3-1
CASRTRGSSYNEQFF | TGTGCCAGCAGAACCCGCGGAAGCTCCTACAATGAGCAGTTCTTC | TRBJ2-1 | many | . | TRBV27
CASSPKRGGDQPQHF | TGTGCCAGCTCACCAAAGAGGGGGGGCGATCAGCCCCAGCATTTT | TRBJ1-5 | . | . | TRBV18
CASSPSGLASSEQYF | TGCGCCAGCAGCCCTTCGGGACTAGCCAGCTCCGAGCAGTACTTC | TRBJ2-7 | many | TRBD2 | TRBV5-1
CASRSTLAGGNEQFF | TGTGCCAGCAGGTCGACTCTAGCCGGAGGAAATGAGCAGTTCTTC | TRBJ2-1 | many | . | TRBV25-1
CASSLQGLTQKGETQYF | TGTGCCAGCAGCTTGCAGGGGTTAACCCAAAAGGGAGAGACCCAGTACTTC | TRBJ2-5 | many | . | TRBV7-8